These 19 T cell receptor beta chains were sequenced from one sample in a study of T cells in tuberculosis. Method: immunoSEQ multiplex PCR; TCRdb's copy keeps in-frame clones and lacks some. This table holds about 10,000 clones, 94% found once. Sequencing was performed on PBMCs. The origin of the receptors is an adult with tuberculosis.

V is TRBV10-3 and J is TRBJ2-5; 12 nucleotides align to TRBD1. Germline CDR1 and CDR2: ENHRY and SYGVKD. The CDR3 totals 12 residues. Germline trimming cut 11 bases from V and 7 bases from J; bases unmatched to any gene: 5. CDR3: CAAGTGGMTQYF. The CDR3 nucleotides read TGTGCCGCCGGGACAGGGGGCATGACCCAGTACTTC.

This chain uses TRBV11-3 with TRBJ2-1, with 7 bases lining up with TRBD1. The germline V gene encodes CDR1 SGHNT and CDR2 YENEEA. The CDR3 sequence is 12 residues long. Trimming took 5 bases from V and 9 from J; bases not matched to a gene: 4. The CDR3 nucleotides are TGTGCCAGCAGCCGACAGGGTGCTGAGCAGTTCTTC. This encodes CASSRQGAEQFF. Supplemented by reference TRBV11-3 and TRBJ2-1, the full variable domain reads EAGVVQSPRYKIIEKKQPVAFWCNPISGHNTLYWYLQNLGQGPELLIRYENEEAVDDSQLPKDRFSAERLKGVDSTLKIQPAELGDSAVYLCASSRQGAEQFFGPGTRLTVL.

Comment on this clone: This CDR3 is also generated by other DNA sequences in the sample. J is TRBJ1-6 and V is TRBV2; 8 positions match TRBD1. The CDR3 runs to 16 residues. CDR1 and CDR2 from the germline V gene are SNHLY and FYNNEI. After removal of 8 bases from V and 0 bases from J, the junction contained 6 bases not matched to a gene. The CDR3 DNA is TGTGCCAGCCAACGACAGGGGAGCTCCTATAATTCACCCCTCCACTTT. Protein product: CASQRQGSSYNSPLHF.

The chain has TRBV11-2 and TRBJ2-5; D might be TRBD1 (6 bases). The germline CDR1 and CDR2 sequences are SGHAT and FQNNGV. The CDR3 has 16 residues. Trimming took 4 bases from V and 2 from J, leaving 17 bases between them. This CDR3 reads CASSYSWTDNQETQYF. The CDR3 nucleotides are TGTGCCAGCAGCTACTCGTGGACAGATAATCAAGAGACCCAGTACTTC.

The chain joins TRBV11-2 to TRBJ1-2, with 9 bases aligning to TRBD1. CDR1 and CDR2 (germline): SGHAT, FQNNGV. The CDR3 length is 14 residues. V lost 1 base, J lost 8 bases, and 5 bases stayed unmatched. DNA for the CDR3: TGTGCCAGCAGCTTAGTAACAGGGGGCGCGGGCTACACCTTC. Its translation is CASSLVTGGAGYTF.

This chain links TRBV6-1 with TRBJ1-2, with TRBD1 identical over 7 bases. Germline loops: CDR1 MNHNS, CDR2 SASEGT. V was pared by 10 bases and J by 8 bases, with 7 bases of the junction left unmatched. The CDR3 has 11 residues. The CDR3 reads CATERQGGYTF. In nucleotides, the CDR3 is TGTGCCACTGAACGACAGGGCGGCTACACCTTC.

This chain connects TRBV5-1 to TRBJ1-2; D is undetermined. This CDR3 has 13 residues. V was cut by 0 bases and J by 8 bases, with 11 bases left in between. Looked up from germline, CDR1 is SGHRS and CDR2 is YFSETQ. The CDR3 DNA is TGCGCCAGCAGCTTGGACTGGGCCGGAGGCTACACCTTC. This gives the protein CASSLDWAGGYTF.

The chain combines TRBV30 with TRBJ2-3; 11 bases fit TRBD2. In germline, CDR1 is GTSNPN, CDR2 SVGIG (reference sequence). This CDR3 region has 15 residues. J lost 2 bases, V lost 2 bases, and 3 bases had no gene match. The chain's CDR3 is CAWSFSGRATDTQYF. CDR3 bases: TGTGCCTGGAGTTTTAGCGGGAGGGCCACAGATACGCAGTATTTT.

The chain is built from TRBV18 and TRBJ1-6; 7 nucleotides agree with TRBD1. The CDR3 covers 17 residues. The junction had 14 bases not matched to a gene; V was cut back by 5 bases and J by 7 bases. CDR1 is KGHSH, CDR2 LQKENI, per germline. CDR3 bases: TGTGCCAGCTCAGGGGTACGACAGACAGGGTCCAATTCACCCCTCCACTTT. This encodes CASSGVRQTGSNSPLHF.

V and J are TRBV5-1 and TRBJ2-5; TRBD1 might be the D (8 bases). Germline values: CDR1 SGHRS, CDR2 YFSETQ. The V end was cut by 3 bases, the J end by 1 base, with 19 bases between. The CDR3 length is 17 residues. The DNA of the CDR3 is TGCGCCAGCAGCTACGGACAGGGCGGGAGTTTCCAAGAGACCCAGTACTTC. This sequence encodes CASSYGQGGSFQETQYF.

The rearrangement joins TRBV9 to TRBJ1-2; D is uncertain. Germline V CDR1 and CDR2: SGDLS, YYNGEE. Deletions cut 3 bases from V and 5 bases from J, with 11 bases between. The CDR3 runs 13 residues. CDR3 DNA sequence: TGTGCCAGCAGCGCCGGGATGCAGTATGGCTACACCTTC. As protein: CASSAGMQYGYTF.

The chain joins TRBV27 to TRBJ2-5; D may be TRBD2 (6 bases). From germline, CDR1 is MNHEY and CDR2 SMNVEV (reference sequence). CDR3 length: 17 residues. The V end lost 8 bases, the J end lost 4 bases, and 26 bases lay between the germline ends. The CDR3: CASLPRYVGGVGETQYF. Written as DNA, the CDR3 is TGTGCCAGCCTGCCCCGGTATGTAGGAGGGGTAGGAGAGACCCAGTACTTC.

The chain joins TRBV10-3 to TRBJ2-1; TRBD1 matches at 9 bases. Germline loops: CDR1 ENHRY, CDR2 SYGVKD. The V segment lost 6 bases and the J segment 0 bases; nucleotides outside the gene matches: 6. CDR3 size: 16 residues. The CDR3 here is CAISSDRGFSYNEQFF. In DNA, the CDR3 is TGTGCCATCAGCTCAGACAGGGGGTTCTCCTACAATGAGCAGTTCTTC.

This rearrangement joins TRBV29-1 to TRBJ2-2; 9 positions match TRBD1. Germline loops: CDR1 SQVTM, CDR2 ANQGSEA. V lost 2 bases, J lost 7 bases, and 8 bases stayed unmatched. This CDR3 region has 15 residues. CDR3 nucleotides: TGCAGCGTTGAAAAAGGACAGGGGCATAGCGGGGAGCTGTTTTTT. Translation gives CSVEKGQGHSGELFF.

The chain combines TRBV5-1 with TRBJ1-6, with 9 bases lining up with TRBD1. CDR1 is SGHRS and CDR2 is YFSETQ in the germline V gene. V gave up 6 bases and J gave up 5 bases; unmatched junction bases: 6. The CDR3 has 15 amino acids. CDR3 region: CASNPGTGNNSPLHF. The CDR3 DNA reads as TGCGCCAGCAACCCCGGGACAGGGAATAATTCACCCCTCCACTTT.

This clone occurred once. V gene TRBV5-1 combines with J gene TRBJ1-1; a possible D gene is TRBD1 (5 bases). This CDR3 is built from 14 residues. V was shortened by 2 bases and J by 1 base, with 9 bases between the two germline ends. CDR1 and CDR2 from the germline V gene are SGHRS and YFSETQ. CDR3 protein: CASSFLDKNTEAFF. The CDR3 DNA sequence: TGCGCCAGCAGCTTCTTGGACAAGAACACTGAAGCTTTCTTT.

The chain couples TRBV5-6 to TRBJ2-7, with D perhaps matching TRBD2 (5 bases). Between the trimmed V and J ends, which lost 6 bases and 3 bases, there was a span of 13 bases. Per the germline V gene, CDR1 is SGHDT and CDR2 is YYEEEE. This CDR3 contains 13 residues. The CDR3 loop reads CASTRGWVYEQYF. CDR3 nucleotide sequence: TGTGCCAGCACCCGGGGTTGGGTCTACGAGCAGTACTTC. Full variable domain (outside the CDR3, taken from reference TRBV5-6 and TRBJ2-7): DAGVTQSPTHLIKTRGQQVTLRCSPKSGHDTVSWYQQALGQGPQFIFQYYEEEERQRGNFPDRFSGHQFPNYSSELNVNALLLGDSALYLCASTRGWVYEQYFGPGTRLTVT.

This sequence joins TRBV6-5 and TRBJ2-1; 9 bases are a match to TRBD1. The CDR3 sequence is 16 residues long. The V gene's germline CDR1 is MNHEY and CDR2 SVGAGI. After removal of 4 bases from V and 1 base from J, the junction contained 5 bases not matched to a gene. In DNA form, the CDR3 reads TGTGCCAGCAGTTCCCCGGGACAGGGATCCTACAATGAGCAGTTCTTC. Translating gives CASSSPGQGSYNEQFF.

This chain links TRBV6-5 with TRBJ2-7; TRBD2 is a possible D gene (6 bases). Germline V gene data show CDR1 as MNHEY and CDR2 as SVGAGI. This CDR3 has 16 amino acids. V was shortened by 2 bases and J by 3 bases, with 17 bases between the two germline ends. CDR3 loop: CASSYLPGELGYEQYF. The DNA of the CDR3 is TGTGCCAGCAGTTACCTTCCGGGGGAGTTGGGCTACGAGCAGTACTTC.